Each of the 24 T cell receptor beta chains below was sequenced from the same sample in a study of control samples from healthy donors and cancer patients. The protocol was immunoSEQ multiplex PCR, while the TCRdb copy is restricted to in-frame clones and leaves out a portion. Counted here are 25,000 to 35,000 clones, roughly 89% occurring once; the ten biggest clones make up about 1.6%. The specimen was PBMCs. Every receptor here comes from a middle-aged woman with lung cancer.

The rearrangement uses TRBV21-1 and TRBJ1-1. TRBV21-1 is tagged as a pseudogene. CDR3 size: 10 residues. The CDR3 protein is CASSSPGAFF. The CDR3 DNA follows: TGTGCCAGCAGCTCCCCCGGAGCTTTCTTT.

The chain carries TRBV7-3 and TRBJ1-1; TRBD1 aligns across 7 bases. Germline CDR1 is SGHTA and CDR2 is FQGTGA. The CDR3 is 13 residues long. V shed 2 bases and J 7 bases; nucleotides not matched to a gene: 4. CDR3: CASSLDHRGEAFF. As DNA, the CDR3 is TGTGCCAGCAGCTTAGACCACAGGGGTGAAGCTTTCTTT.

The CDR3 coding sequence is TGTGCCAGCAGTTCCCAATCCCCTCCAGGACCCACTGAAGCTTTCTTT. It is translated as CASSSQSPPGPTEAFF. The chain is built from TRBV27 and TRBJ1-1; D gene unclear. From germline, CDR1 is MNHEY and CDR2 SMNVEV (reference sequence). The V gene lost 4 bases and the J gene lost 4 bases, with 19 bases spanning the gap. This CDR3 contains 16 residues.

The genes are TRBV4-2 and TRBJ1-6; D is unresolved. CDR1 LGHNA and CDR2 YNFKEQ come from the germline V gene. The length of the CDR3 is 14 residues. Trimming cost V 0 bases and J 10 bases, with 10 bases left between them. In DNA, the CDR3 is TGTGCCAGCAGCCAAGATCTACGGAGATCACCCCTCCACTTT. Its protein product is CASSQDLRRSPLHF.

V usage is TRBV6-1 and J usage is TRBJ2-7; D may be TRBD1 or TRBD2 (6 bases each). Germline loops: CDR1 MNHNS, CDR2 SASEGT. The length of the CDR3 is 14 residues. Trimming shortened V by 3 bases and J by 0 bases, and 9 bases separated the two germline ends. CDR3: CASSEWGASYEQYF. DNA of the CDR3: TGTGCCAGCAGTGAGTGGGGGGCCTCCTACGAGCAGTACTTC.

This chain links TRBV7-9 with TRBJ2-7; D gene ambiguous. The length of the CDR3 is 12 residues. The germline gives CDR1 SEHNR, CDR2 FQNEAQ (reference sequence). V gave up 4 bases and J gave up 4 bases, with 8 bases separating them. CDR3 protein: CASSSPLYEQYF. The DNA for the CDR3 is TGTGCCAGCAGCTCTCCTTTGTACGAGCAGTACTTC. The entire variable domain, with the rest obtained from reference TRBV7-9 and TRBJ2-7, is as follows: DTGVSQNPRHKITKRGQNVTFRCDPISEHNRLYWYRQTLGQGPEFLTYFQNEAQLEKSRLLSDRFSAERPKGSFSTLEIQRTEQGDSAMYLCASSSPLYEQYFGPGTRLTVT.

This CDR3 is CASSLTAGGLSSYNEQFF. The CDR3 DNA reads as TGTGCCAGCAGCTTAACAGCGGGGGGGCTCAGCTCCTACAATGAGCAGTTCTTC. The rearrangement joins TRBV11-2 to TRBJ2-1; TRBD2 matches 10 bases. CDR1 and CDR2 from the germline V gene are SGHAT and FQNNGV. The trim removed 2 bases at V and 0 bases at J, leaving 7 bases unmatched. The CDR3 has 18 residues.

Of note for this clone: The sample has other DNA sequences that encode this CDR3 too. The chain employs TRBV19 and TRBJ2-1; D is uncertain. Germline values: CDR1 LNHDA, CDR2 SQIVND (reference sequence). Between the trimmed V and J ends, which lost 2 bases and 4 bases, there was a span of 6 bases. This CDR3 is 13 amino acids long. CDR3 nucleotides: TGTGCCAGTAGTATACGCCTTTACAATGAGCAGTTCTTC. Its translation: CASSIRLYNEQFF.

This chain joins TRBV29-1 and TRBJ1-2; D gene unclear. Germline CDR1 and CDR2: SQVTM and ANQGSEA. V shed 0 bases and J shed 3 bases, with 14 bases lying between them. The length of the CDR3 is 15 residues. As DNA, the CDR3 is TGCAGCGTTGAAGATCGAACCCGTACGGACTATGGCTACACCTTC. Translation gives CSVEDRTRTDYGYTF.

The V and J genes are TRBV5-1 and TRBJ1-4; a possible D gene is TRBD1 (5 bases). The CDR3 sequence is 18 residues long. CDR1 is SGHRS and CDR2 is YFSETQ in the germline V gene. V lost 3 bases, J lost 6 bases, and 24 bases lay in between. This CDR3 is CASSSGGATSLVDEKLFF. The CDR3 nucleotides are TGCGCCAGCAGCTCCGGGGGAGCCACCTCCTTAGTCGATGAAAAACTGTTTTTT.

The chain carries TRBV29-1 and TRBJ2-5; 8 nucleotides line up with TRBD2. Losses at the gene ends were 8 bases for V and 3 bases for J; bases not matched to a gene: 14. Germline V gives CDR1 SQVTM, CDR2 ANQGSEA. The CDR3 runs to 15 residues. CDR3: CSSLRGGEAEETQYF. The DNA for the CDR3 is TGCAGCTCACTTCGGGGGGGCGAGGCGGAAGAGACCCAGTACTTC.

The V gene is TRBV24-1, the J gene TRBJ2-7; D gene ambiguous. V lost 4 bases to trimming and J lost 0 bases, with 6 bases between them. The CDR3 runs to 13 residues. Germline V gene data show CDR1 as KGHDR and CDR2 as SFDVKD. In DNA, the CDR3 is TGTGCCACCAGTGACCCGGACTCCTACGAGCAGTACTTC. It is translated as CATSDPDSYEQYF.

The V call is TRBV5-1, the J call TRBJ1-1; a weak D match, TRBD1 (5 bases). This CDR3 is built from 15 residues. From germline, CDR1 is SGHRS and CDR2 YFSETQ. Trimming took 0 bases from V and 1 from J, leaving 10 bases between them. CDR3 nucleotide sequence: TGCGCCAGCAGCTTGGAGGGACGGAAGAACACTGAAGCTTTCTTT. As protein: CASSLEGRKNTEAFF.

This chain joins TRBV19 and TRBJ1-5; maybe TRBD1 (5 bases). The V and J ends lost 4 bases and 3 bases respectively, with 10 bases between them. The CDR3 consists of 14 residues. Germline CDR1 and CDR2: LNHDA and SQIVND (reference sequence). This chain's CDR3 is CASSRWGSNQPQHF. CDR3 nucleotides: TGTGCCAGTAGTAGGTGGGGCTCCAATCAGCCCCAGCATTTT.

This clone was seen only once. The rearrangement links TRBV5-4 to TRBJ2-3; a possible D gene is TRBD2 (6 bases). The CDR3 runs to 14 residues. Germline loops: CDR1 SGHNT, CDR2 YYREEE (reference sequence). The germline V and J ends were trimmed by 1 base and 3 bases, with 9 bases remaining between them. The CDR3 DNA sequence: TGTGCCAGCAGCTTGTGGGCGGGAACAGATACGCAGTATTTT. Protein sequence: CASSLWAGTDTQYF.

This chain joins TRBV3-1 (or the pseudogene TRBV3-2) and TRBJ1-2, with a tentative D call TRBD1 (5 bases). Trimming cost V 4 bases and J 4 bases, with 16 bases left between them. The CDR3 has 15 amino acids. Germline CDR1 is LGHDT and CDR2 is YNNKEL (reference sequence). The CDR3 reads CASSPKGLSGYGYTF. The CDR3, as DNA: TGTGCCAGCAGCCCGAAGGGACTTTCGGGCTATGGCTACACCTTC.

The genes are TRBV4-2 and TRBJ1-2; D not certain. Germline lookup yields CDR1 LGHNA and CDR2 YNFKEQ. Trimming stripped 0 bases from V and 3 bases from J, with 17 bases between. The CDR3 runs 17 residues. The CDR3 is CASSQDQAGLPYYGYTF. CDR3 DNA: TGTGCCAGCAGCCAAGATCAGGCCGGGCTCCCCTACTATGGCTACACCTTC.

The chain joins TRBV7-2 to TRBJ2-7, with D unresolved. CDR1 is SGHTA and CDR2 is FQGNSA in the germline V gene. This CDR3 is built from 15 residues. The V gene lost 0 bases and the J gene lost 0 bases, with 9 bases spanning the gap. CDR3 DNA: TGTGCCAGCAGCTTAGCCTCCACAGACTCCTACGAGCAGTACTTC. Translation: CASSLASTDSYEQYF.

The V and J genes are TRBV6-5 and TRBJ2-7, with 7 nucleotides matching TRBD2. The V gene end was trimmed by 6 bases and the J gene end by 5 bases; junction bases not matched to a gene: 7. Per the germline V gene, CDR1 is MNHEY and CDR2 is SVGAGI. There are 13 residues in the CDR3. Here the CDR3 reads CASSGLGGNEQYF. The CDR3 coding sequence is TGTGCCAGCAGCGGTCTCGGGGGGAACGAGCAGTACTTC.

The J gene is TRBJ1-2, the V gene TRBV6-5; a weak D match, TRBD1 (6 bases). Germline V gives CDR1 MNHEY, CDR2 SVGAGI. There are 14 residues in the CDR3. V lost 0 bases to trimming and J lost 4 bases, with 9 bases between them. For the CDR3, the DNA is TGTGCCAGCAGTTACTCGAGACAGGCCTATGGCTACACCTTC. It codes for CASSYSRQAYGYTF.

The chain joins TRBV2 to TRBJ2-7; 13 bases line up with TRBD2. Germline values: CDR1 SNHLY, CDR2 FYNNEI. V dropped 1 base and J dropped 9; count of bases not matched to a gene: 6. The CDR3 is 15 residues long. As DNA, the CDR3 is TGTGCCAGCAGTGAAGAGTGGGGACTAGCGGGGTCGCAGTACTTC. Amino acid sequence: CASSEEWGLAGSQYF.

The V and J genes are TRBV7-3 and TRBJ2-2, with D perhaps matching TRBD1 (6 bases). The germline V gene encodes CDR1 SGHTA and CDR2 FQGTGA. This CDR3 is 18 amino acids long. Deletions cut 5 bases from V and 6 bases from J, with 25 bases between. CDR3 residues: CASSPPSGSTGLPGELFF. CDR3 in DNA: TGTGCCAGCAGCCCACCGTCCGGGTCAACAGGGTTGCCCGGGGAGCTGTTTTTT.

In regard to this clone: Germline and junction disagree at one end, which may indicate a read error. The V gene is TRBV7-3, the J gene TRBJ2-6, with D unclear. The CDR3 length is 13 residues. Germline lookup yields CDR1 SGHTA and CDR2 FQGTGA. The DNA of the CDR3 is TGTGTCAGCAGCTTAACGGGTGCCAACGTCCTGACTTTC. The encoded protein is CVSSLTGANVLTF.

The CDR3 loop is CSVGSIGATNEKLFF. CDR3 DNA: TGCAGCGTTGGCAGTATAGGAGCAACTAATGAAAAACTGTTTTTT. The chain links TRBV29-1 to TRBJ1-4; D remains ambiguous. In germline, CDR1 is SQVTM, CDR2 ANQGSEA. The CDR3 extends over 15 amino acids. V gave up 4 bases and J gave up 0 bases, with 12 bases separating them.